The rows below give T cell receptor beta chains drawn from one sample of a study of blood T cell repertoires in COVID-19. Only in-frame clones appear in the TCRdb table, and some are missing; sequencing was by immunoSEQ multiplex PCR. The data contain some 210,000 clones, approximately 90% of them singletons. Sequences were obtained from peripheral blood. All receptors derive from a man aged 30 to 39 with acute or convalescent COVID-19. The CDR3 runs from the conserved cysteine through the conserved F or W. A D gene is named only where the DNA matches it firmly. Size tells how often a clone was seen (once, few, many) or the class of an expanded clone, and some rows leave it out.

D gene,clone size,V gene,J gene,CDR3 DNA,CDR3 protein
NA,NA,TRBV11-2,TRBJ2-5,TGTGCCAGCGTCCCCGGGGGACAGACGGGAGAGACCCAGTACTTC,CASVPGGQTGETQYF
NA,once,TRBV6-5,TRBJ1-1,TGTGCCAGCACTAGGGACGGGACTAACACTGAAGCTTTCTTT,CASTRDGTNTEAFF
TRBD1,NA,TRBV4-1,TRBJ1-2,TGCGCCAGCAGCCAAGATGAAGGGGGCGGCTATGGCTACACCTTC,CASSQDEGGGYGYTF
NA,few,TRBV6-5,TRBJ1-2,TGTGCCAGCAGTTCCCCTGACAGGTGGAACTATGGCTACACCTTC,CASSSPDRWNYGYTF
NA,NA,TRBV30,TRBJ1-3,TGTGCCTGGAAACTGAACAGGGAAAGTGGAAACACCATATATTTT,CAWKLNRESGNTIYF
NA,NA,TRBV5-1,TRBJ2-1,TGCGCCAGCAGCCCGAGCCACCTTATCGGGGGTGAGCAGTTCTTC,CASSPSHLIGGEQFF
TRBD1,NA,TRBV19,TRBJ2-7,TGTGCCAGTAGTGCCCGGGACAGACCCTACGAGCAGTACTTC,CASSARDRPYEQYF
TRBD1,NA,TRBV23-1,TRBJ1-1,TGCGCCAGCAGTCAATCGACAGGGAGACCTTGTGAAGCTTTCTTT,CASSQSTGRPCEAFF
NA,NA,TRBV14,TRBJ2-1,TGTGCCAGCAGCCCCATAGCCTACAATGAGCAGTTCTTC,CASSPIAYNEQFF
NA,NA,TRBV19,TRBJ1-5,TGTGCCAGTAGTACCCGACCAGGGGAAGGTAATCAGCCCCAGCATTTT,CASSTRPGEGNQPQHF
TRBD1,NA,TRBV6-6,TRBJ2-7,TGTGCCAGCAGCTGGGACAGGGGGAGGGAGCAGTACTTC,CASSWDRGREQYF
TRBD2,NA,TRBV19,TRBJ2-1,TGTGCCGCTCGGACTAGCGGCACCTACAATGAGCAGTTCTTC,CAARTSGTYNEQFF
TRBD1,NA,TRBV19,TRBJ1-2,TGTGCCAGTACCCCCCGGGACAGGGATGGCTACACCTTC,CASTPRDRDGYTF